This TCR beta chain emerged from a study of blood T cells in healthy people across ages. Overall study findings and caveats: Roughly linear declines in TCR beta diversity per million T cells occurred with age.

This clonotype was counted between two and nine times. Its antigen is not identified. A second PCR, run for about 7 to 11 cycles, used a sample-barcoded 5' primer plus a J-beta primer mix. TCRdb analysed the 5' RACE reads with MiXCR anew, one entry per CDR3 protein. The profile covers some 1.7 million distinct CDR3 sequences, with about 28% appearing a single time and 7% to 9% taken by the ten largest. This TCR derives from a woman between 25 and 40 years old in good health. Input material: blood.

For the CDR3, the DNA is TGTGCCACCAGAAAGAACACTGAAGCTTTCTTT. Amino acid sequence: CATRKNTEAFF. The chain carries TRBV24-1 and TRBJ1-1; D remains ambiguous. V was cut by 7 bases and J by 1 base, with 3 bases left in between. In germline, CDR1 is KGHDR, CDR2 SFDVKD. The CDR3 extends over 11 amino acids.